The 18 T cell receptor beta chains listed next were all sequenced from one sample in a study of Ad26.COV2.S vaccination and SARS-CoV-2 variants. The treatment denotes: 15 to 20 received Ad26.COV2.S at low or high dose, single or two shots; several received placebo; per-sample allocation not given. After the first vaccine or placebo injection, samples were drawn on day 63. TCRdb keeps only in-frame clones here, not all; method: immunoSEQ multiplex PCR. The data contain around 300,000 clones, around 90% of them singletons. Source: peripheral blood, taken in a trial of Ad26.COV2.S vaccine versus placebo. The receptors come from a person aged 18-60 years who received the Ad26.COV2.S COVID-19 vaccine or a placebo.

The rearrangement uses TRBV18 and TRBJ1-5; TRBD1 matches at 7 bases. With V trimmed by 6 bases and J by 2 bases, 7 bases remained unmatched. Germline V gene sequence: CDR1 KGHSH, CDR2 LQKENI. The CDR3 spans 15 residues. The CDR3 nucleotides are TGTGCCAGCTCCATCAAAGGGGGCGGCAATCAGCCCCAGCATTTT. The encoded protein is CASSIKGGGNQPQHF.

CDR3 sequence (DNA): TGTGCCAGCAGCTTAGAAAGGTGGAGCACTGAAGCTTTCTTT. Amino acids: CASSLERWSTEAFF. The chain carries TRBV7-9 and TRBJ1-1; no clear D gene. The CDR3 has 14 residues. Between the trimmed V and J ends, which lost 1 base and 4 bases, there was a span of 10 bases. The germline V gene has CDR1 SEHNR and CDR2 FQNEAQ (reference sequence).

The V and J genes are TRBV7-9 and TRBJ1-4; tentatively, D is TRBD1 (5 bases). The V and J ends lost 3 bases and 8 bases respectively, with 19 bases between them. Germline CDR1 is SEHNR and CDR2 is FQNEAQ (reference sequence). The CDR3 is 16 residues long. For the CDR3, the DNA is TGTGCCAGCAGCTTGGGCGTGGGGCAGGGTGAAGAAAAACTGTTTTTT. It specifies CASSLGVGQGEEKLFF. Supplemented by reference TRBV7-9 and TRBJ1-4, the full variable domain reads DTGVSQNPRHKITKRGQNVTFRCDPISEHNRLYWYRQTLGQGPEFLTYFQNEAQLEKSRLLSDRFSAERPKGSFSTLEIQRTEQGDSAMYLCASSLGVGQGEEKLFFGSGTQLSVL.

The chain joins TRBV6-2 or TRBV6-3 to TRBJ2-3, with unresolved D. The V gene lost 6 bases and the J gene lost 4 bases, with 8 bases spanning the gap. The CDR3 has 12 amino acids. Germline values: CDR1 MNHEY, CDR2 SVGEGT. In nucleotides, the CDR3 is TGTGCCAGCAGCAGCAGGCCAGATACGCAGTATTTT. It translates to CASSSRPDTQYF.

J is TRBJ1-1 and V is TRBV28; 9 bases map to TRBD1. Germline CDR1 reads MDHEN; CDR2 reads SYDVKM. The CDR3 consists of 15 residues. V lost 5 bases, J lost 0 bases, and 4 bases stayed unmatched. CDR3 amino acids: CASSRGDRVNTEAFF. The CDR3 DNA follows: TGTGCCAGCAGTCGTGGGGACAGGGTGAACACTGAAGCTTTCTTT.

The V and J genes are TRBV6-5 and TRBJ2-2, with 9 bases lining up with TRBD1. The CDR3 totals 16 residues. Germline V gene sequence: CDR1 MNHEY, CDR2 SVGAGI. V was clipped by 0 bases and J by 3 bases; unmatched bases: 2. CDR3 DNA sequence: TGTGCCAGCAGTTACTCCAGGGACAGGGACACCGGGGAGCTGTTTTTT. It specifies CASSYSRDRDTGELFF.

This clone was observed once. The rearrangement joins TRBV19 to TRBJ1-1, with D tentatively TRBD1 (5 bases). Germline-derived CDR1 and CDR2 are LNHDA and SQIVND (reference sequence). The CDR3 is made up of 16 amino acids. Trimming took 7 bases from V and 2 from J, leaving 20 bases between them. The CDR3 region is CASTYPKGRGNTEAFF. The CDR3 DNA is TGTGCCAGTACCTACCCAAAGGGGCGGGGAAACACTGAAGCTTTCTTT. Looking up the rest from reference TRBV19 and TRBJ1-1 gives the full variable domain: DGGITQSPKYLFRKEGQNVTLSCEQNLNHDAMYWYRQDPGQGLRLIYYSQIVNDFQKGDIAEGYSVSREKKESFPLTVTSAQKNPTAFYLCASTYPKGRGNTEAFFGQGTRLTVV.

The V gene is TRBV5-1, the J gene TRBJ1-4, with D unclear. The CDR3 length is 14 residues. The V gene lost 1 base and the J gene lost 1 base, with 5 bases spanning the gap. Germline CDR1 reads SGHRS; CDR2 reads YFSETQ. The CDR3 loop reads CASSLYGTNEKLFF. The CDR3, as DNA: TGCGCCAGCAGCTTGTACGGAACTAATGAAAAACTGTTTTTT. Using reference TRBV5-1 and TRBJ1-4 for the parts outside the CDR3, the full variable domain is KAGVTQTPRYLIKTRGQQVTLSCSPISGHRSVSWYQQTPGQGLQFLFEYFSETQRNKGNFPGRFSGRQFSNSRSEMNVSTLELGDSALYLCASSLYGTNEKLFFGSGTQLSVL.

The V gene is TRBV5-1, the J gene TRBJ1-4; 10 positions agree with TRBD1. J lost 7 bases, V lost 3 bases, and 9 bases had no gene match. This CDR3 contains 16 residues. In germline, CDR1 is SGHRS, CDR2 YFSETQ. The CDR3 bases are TGCGCCAGCAGCTCGGGCGTGGGGACAGGGGTTGAAAAACTGTTTTTT. Amino acids: CASSSGVGTGVEKLFF.

The gene calls are TRBV7-3 and TRBJ1-6; 7 nucleotides align to TRBD1. In germline, CDR1 is SGHTA, CDR2 FQGTGA. This CDR3 spans 15 amino acids. The ends lost 3 bases at V and 2 bases at J; junction bases unmatched: 1. CDR3 amino acids: CASSFQGAYNSPLHF. The CDR3 coding sequence is TGTGCCAGCAGCTTCCAGGGGGCCTATAATTCACCCCTCCACTTT.

The J gene is TRBJ2-1, the V gene TRBV11-2, with 12 bases lining up with TRBD2. Germline CDR1 and CDR2: SGHAT and FQNNGV. Trimming took 7 bases from V and 5 from J; bases not matched to a gene: 6. This CDR3 is built from 15 residues. CDR3 sequence (DNA): TGTGCCAGCACCGTGGGACTAGCGGGTCACAATGAGCAGTTCTTC. Protein product: CASTVGLAGHNEQFF.

The chain carries TRBV6-6 and TRBJ1-5; D unclear. The V end lost 2 bases, the J end lost 0 bases, and 5 bases lay between the germline ends. This CDR3 contains 14 residues. Looked up from germline, CDR1 is MNHNY and CDR2 is SVGAGI (reference sequence). CDR3 amino acids: CASSYGDSNQPQHF. Here the CDR3 DNA reads TGTGCCAGCAGTTACGGGGATAGCAATCAGCCCCAGCATTTT.

This clone was found many times. The rearrangement uses TRBV5-1 and TRBJ1-2, with 7 positions matching TRBD1. Germline V gene lookup returns CDR1 SGHRS and CDR2 YFSETQ. The CDR3 consists of 13 residues. V dropped 0 bases and J dropped 4; count of bases not matched to a gene: 0. The CDR3 loop is CASSLAGGYGYTF. The CDR3 nucleotides are TGCGCCAGCAGCTTGGCAGGGGGCTATGGCTACACCTTC.

Notes on this clone: A much larger clone differs from this one at a single base, so this may be a read error. The CDR3 loop is CASSFRGTEAFF. DNA for the CDR3: TGTGCCAGCAGTTTCAGGGGCACTGAAGCTTTCTTT. The chain links TRBV6-5 to TRBJ1-1; possibly TRBD1 for D (6 bases). With 4 bases removed from V and 4 bases from J, the gap between germline ends came to 7 bases. The germline V gene encodes CDR1 MNHEY and CDR2 SVGAGI. This CDR3 is 12 amino acids long.

The rearrangement uses TRBV19 and TRBJ1-1; D is ambiguous. Germline CDR1 and CDR2: LNHDA and SQIVND (reference sequence). V lost 5 bases and J 7 bases, leaving 14 bases between the germline ends. The CDR3 runs 13 residues. CDR3 nucleotides: TGTGCCAGTAGTTCTGGCATGAGCATTGAAGCTTTCTTT. Protein sequence: CASSSGMSIEAFF.

The V gene is TRBV25-1, the J gene TRBJ2-1; 11 nucleotides agree with TRBD1. The V gene end was trimmed by 7 bases and the J gene end by 7 bases; junction bases not matched to a gene: 12. The CDR3 covers 16 residues. CDR1 is MGHDK, CDR2 SYGVNS, per germline. CDR3 in amino acids: CASTLSGTGGSNEQFF. In DNA, the CDR3 is TGTGCCAGCACCCTCAGCGGGACAGGGGGTTCGAATGAGCAGTTCTTC.

This chain uses TRBV6-4 with TRBJ1-6; 9 nucleotides align to TRBD1. Trimming took 5 bases from V and 9 from J; bases not matched to a gene: 8. Germline V lookup: CDR1 MRHNA, CDR2 SNTAGT. The CDR3 totals 15 residues. CDR3 bases: TGTGCCAGCAGTAATATCGGGACAGGGTCTTCACCCCTCCACTTT. Translating gives CASSNIGTGSSPLHF.

The CDR3 sequence: CASSYSMGGRLVDTQYF. The CDR3 bases are TGTGCCAGCAGTTACTCGATGGGCGGGCGATTGGTAGATACGCAGTATTTT. The chain uses TRBV6-2 or TRBV6-3 and TRBJ2-3; a possible D gene is TRBD2 (5 bases). Germline V lookup: CDR1 MNHEY, CDR2 SVGEGT. This CDR3 spans 17 amino acids. Trimming took 0 bases from V and 5 from J, leaving 18 bases between them.